This T cell receptor beta chain appears in the sequencing data of a study of OX40 agonist ivuxolimab in advanced cancers. Whole-study findings and limits: Expanded clones were, on average, more numerous in CD8+ T cells than in CD4+.

Comment on this clone: Its target is unknown.

The V and J ends lost 2 bases and 2 bases respectively, with 17 bases between them. Germline V gene sequence: CDR1 GTSNPN, CDR2 SVGIG (reference sequence). The length of the CDR3 is 16 residues. Some clones are missing from TCRdb's copy, which holds only in-frame ones; the method was immunoSEQ multiplex PCR. Of approximately 54,000 clones detected, 85% to 95% appear once; the ten largest clones hold over 7.5%. Sequencing was performed on CD4+ or CD8+ T cells sorted from blood, taken in a trial of the OX40 agonist ivuxolimab. The chain carries TRBV30 and TRBJ2-3; no definite D call. The receptor was isolated from an adult with an advanced solid tumor such as melanoma, head and neck, liver or kidney cancer. CDR3 protein: CAWSRETSIFTDTQYF. CDR3 coding DNA: TGTGCCTGGAGTCGTGAGACATCGATCTTCACAGATACGCAGTATTTT. The whole variable domain, filled in from reference TRBV30 and TRBJ2-3, reads SQTIHQWPATLVQPVGSPLSLECTVEGTSNPNLYWYRQAAGRGLQLLFYSVGIGQISSEVPQNLSASRPQDRQFILSSKKLLLSDSGFYLCAWSRETSIFTDTQYFGPGTRLTVL.